Here is one T cell receptor beta chain with its context. J was trimmed by 7 bases and V by 8 bases; bases with no gene match: 13. CDR1 is LNHDA and CDR2 is SQIVND in the germline V gene (reference sequence). The CDR3 is made up of 15 amino acids. Assay: immunoSEQ multiplex PCR; the TCRdb copy retains only in-frame clones and omits some. The sample comprises a few hundred thousand clones, about 85% of which are singletons, and about 3% rests with the top ten. The source of the sample is a study of blood T cell repertoires in COVID-19. Donors in Cohort 3 counted as recovered after two negative PCRs, clearance, or symptom resolution.

The rearrangement links TRBV19 to TRBJ2-2, with 7 bases matching TRBD1. The specimen was PBMCs or T cells enriched from blood (not recorded which). The TCR sequence derives from a woman aged 45-60 years who had recovered from COVID-19. DNA for the CDR3: TGTGCCAGTTCCCTCGGGCAGGGGGATAGCGGGGAGCTGTTTTTT. This encodes CASSLGQGDSGELFF.